This T cell receptor (beta chain) is from a study of EBV T-cell therapy then PD-1 blockade in nasopharyngeal carcinoma. Sequencing used immunoSEQ multiplex PCR; TCRdb keeps in-frame clones, though not all of them. Altogether tens of thousands of clones are present, nearly 85% being singletons, with the ten largest covering around 28%. In regard to this clone: Its antigen remains unidentified.

Indicated treatment: AdE1-LMPpoly-expanded autologous EBV-specific T-cell therapy followed by anti-PD-1 nivolumab. The receptor's source is a man in his forties or fifties with nasopharyngeal carcinoma. The specimen comprised CD8+ T cells from blood, sampled at approximately day 61 from a patient whose treatment included autologous EBV-specific T cells and nivolumab.

The CDR3: CASTPNAGGDEQFF. The CDR3 nucleotides read TGTGCCAGCACCCCCAACGCGGGGGGTGATGAGCAGTTCTTC. The rearrangement joins TRBV11-3 to TRBJ2-1; 8 bases map to TRBD2. The CDR3 has 14 amino acids. Germline V gene data show CDR1 as SGHNT and CDR2 as YENEEA. Losses at the gene ends were 7 bases for V and 8 bases for J; bases not matched to a gene: 10.